This TCR beta chain was retrieved from a study of T cells in Graves' hyperthyroidism and ophthalmopathy. Study conclusions and caveats: Blood also showed most of the thyroid clonotypes that were expanded above 0.001. Ophthalmopathy could be told apart from stable hyperthyroidism with a 13 V-J model.

The length of the CDR3 is 15 residues. Per the germline V gene, CDR1 is SEHNR and CDR2 is FQNEAQ (reference sequence). Trimming pared 4 bases from V and 3 bases from J, leaving 16 bases between. This clonotype was counted at least ten times. Its target is unknown. Amplified TCR beta CDR3 regions derived from RNA transcripts. When the TCR CDR3 underwent first-round RT-PCR, the HTBI primer set was used. TCRdb called the multiplex PCR reads again in MiXCR, with one record for every CDR3 protein. The repertoire holds about 200,000 distinct CDR3 sequences, with roughly 18% as singletons. J is TRBJ2-7 and V is TRBV7-9; possibly TRBD1 for D (6 bases). This sequence was found in a man aged 50 to 60 with Graves' hyperthyroidism. The sample comprised blood. The CDR3 reads CASSSYRDFNYEQYF. The CDR3 DNA sequence: TGTGCCAGCAGCTCGTACAGGGATTTTAACTACGAGCAGTACTTC.